Each of the 19 T cell receptor beta chains below was sequenced from the same sample in a study of early stage breast cancer tumors (dated by TCRdb to the late 2010s). Library generation was performed with the immunoSEQ multiplex PCR assay. TCRdb re-hosts the immuneACCESS table, in-frame sequences only. Its copies lack some clones; in the studies checked, an unresolved V gene accounts for under half of them, and the cause for the rest is not known. The sample includes some 30,000 clones, with over 70% observed a single time. The top ten clones comprise around 10% of the sample. The sample taken for sequencing was breast tumor tissue. All receptors come from a person aged 30-39 years with breast cancer.

This clone has more than one count but fewer than ten. The genes are TRBV25-1 and TRBJ1-1; D unclear. Germline V gene data show CDR1 as MGHDK and CDR2 as SYGVNS. V lost 2 bases to trimming and J lost 0 bases, with 7 bases between them. The length of the CDR3 is 14 residues. The chain's CDR3 is CASSEGVVNTEAFF. CDR3 DNA sequence: TGTGCCAGCAGTGAAGGGGTGGTGAACACTGAAGCTTTCTTT.

This chain uses TRBV18 with TRBJ1-1; 7 bases align to TRBD1. Germline CDR1 KGHSH, CDR2 LQKENI. The V and J ends lost 4 bases and 5 bases, in that order; junction bases with no gene match: 1. The length of the CDR3 is 12 residues. CDR3: CASSQQGTEAFF. CDR3 in DNA: TGTGCCAGCTCACAACAGGGGACTGAAGCTTTCTTT. The variable domain in full, with the rest retrieved from reference TRBV18 and TRBJ1-1, is NAGVMQNPRHLVRRRGQEARLRCSPMKGHSHVYWYRQLPEEGLKFMVYLQKENIIDESGMPKERFSAEFPKEGPSILRIQQVVRGDSAAYFCASSQQGTEAFFGQGTRLTVV.

This clone was recorded only once. Other DNA sequences in this sample translate to the same CDR3. The chain employs TRBV11-2 and TRBJ2-7; D is ambiguous. Germline-derived CDR1 and CDR2 are SGHAT and FQNNGV. The V and J ends lost 5 bases and 0 bases respectively, with 17 bases between them. The CDR3 length is 16 residues. The CDR3 bases are TGTGCCAGCAGCCCTTCTGGGCAGTCAATCTCCTACGAGCAGTACTTC. This translates into CASSPSGQSISYEQYF.

This clone was detected a few times. The chain links TRBV18 to TRBJ2-5; D possibly matches TRBD1 or TRBD2 (5 bases each). Germline CDR1 reads KGHSH; CDR2 reads LQKENI. The CDR3 sequence is 13 residues long. Trimming cost V 0 bases and J 3 bases, with 5 bases left between them. The CDR3 sequence: CASSPPGEETQYF. The DNA for the CDR3 is TGTGCCAGCTCACCACCGGGGGAAGAGACCCAGTACTTC. The complete variable domain, with remaining parts taken from reference TRBV18 and TRBJ2-5, reads NAGVMQNPRHLVRRRGQEARLRCSPMKGHSHVYWYRQLPEEGLKFMVYLQKENIIDESGMPKERFSAEFPKEGPSILRIQQVVRGDSAAYFCASSPPGEETQYFGPGTRLLVL.

In this sample, this clone turned up a few times. J is TRBJ2-7 and V is TRBV2, with 9 bases identical to TRBD2. Germline assignment: CDR1 SNHLY and CDR2 FYNNEI. The CDR3 spans 19 residues. The trim removed 0 bases at V and 4 bases at J, leaving 16 bases unmatched. CDR3 protein: CASSEALRLAGGIDYEQYF. In DNA, the CDR3 is TGTGCCAGCAGTGAAGCGCTTCGGTTGGCGGGAGGGATAGATTACGAGCAGTACTTC. The entire variable domain, with the rest obtained from reference TRBV2 and TRBJ2-7, is as follows: EPEVTQTPSHQVTQMGQEVILRCVPISNHLYFYWYRQILGQKVEFLVSFYNNEISEKSEIFDDQFSVERPDGSNFTLKIRSTKLEDSAMYFCASSEALRLAGGIDYEQYFGPGTRLTVT.

The chain has TRBV5-1 and TRBJ2-4, with 10 bases lining up with TRBD2. The CDR3 is made up of 15 amino acids. Germline CDR1 is SGHRS and CDR2 is YFSETQ. With V trimmed by 10 bases and J by 3 bases, 10 bases remained unmatched. CDR3 residues: CASAGGAVGKNIQYF. Here the CDR3 DNA reads TGCGCCTCAGCGGGAGGGGCCGTGGGCAAAAACATTCAGTACTTC.

The chain has TRBV4-3 and TRBJ1-5; D call uncertain. V gave up 1 base and J gave up 1 base, with 14 bases separating them. The CDR3 loop spans 17 amino acids. The germline V gene has CDR1 LGHNA and CDR2 YSLEER. CDR3 residues: CASSQGTGPASNQPQHF. The CDR3, as DNA: TGCGCCAGCAGCCAAGGCACTGGACCAGCCAGCAATCAGCCCCAGCATTTT.

The V call is TRBV2, the J call TRBJ1-2; D gene uncertain. The length of the CDR3 is 14 residues. V lost 7 bases and J 6 bases, leaving 18 bases between the germline ends. Germline CDR1 reads SNHLY; CDR2 reads FYNNEI. The chain's CDR3 is CASTSIMGNDGYTF. CDR3 in DNA: TGTGCCAGCACCTCAATAATGGGAAACGATGGCTACACCTTC.

V is TRBV5-5 and J is TRBJ1-1, with TRBD1 matching over 11 bases. The CDR3 is 18 amino acids. From germline, CDR1 is SGHKS and CDR2 YYEKEE (reference sequence). The V gene end was trimmed by 4 bases and the J gene end by 1 base; junction bases not matched to a gene: 12. The CDR3 loop reads CASSPRRTGGLGNTEAFF. The CDR3 coding sequence is TGTGCCAGCAGCCCCAGACGGACAGGGGGCTTAGGGAACACTGAAGCTTTCTTT.

The CDR3 region is CASSLGVGDTQYF. The CDR3 region has the DNA TGTGCCAGCAGCTTGGGGGTCGGCGATACGCAGTATTTT. The rearrangement joins TRBV5-6 to TRBJ2-3, with D hard to call. The CDR3 runs to 13 residues. V was pared by 0 bases and J by 6 bases, with 8 bases between. CDR1 and CDR2 from the germline V gene are SGHDT and YYEEEE.

The rearrangement joins TRBV4-3 to TRBJ1-2; TRBD1 matches at 9 bases. Germline V gene lookup returns CDR1 LGHNA and CDR2 YSLEER. The ends lost 4 bases at V and 2 bases at J; junction bases unmatched: 20. CDR3 length equals 20 residues. CDR3 protein: CASSPQWGGQGTFWNYGYTF. CDR3 bases: TGCGCCAGCAGCCCGCAGTGGGGTGGACAGGGGACGTTCTGGAACTATGGCTACACCTTC.

The V call is TRBV11-2, the J call TRBJ1-3, with 10 bases aligning to TRBD1. This CDR3 is 14 amino acids long. Trimming removed 5 bases from V and 9 bases from J; junction bases left unmatched: 7. The germline gives CDR1 SGHAT, CDR2 FQNNGV. The CDR3 nucleotides read TGTGCCAGCAGCCTAGCGACAGGGGGCTCCACCATATATTTT. It translates to CASSLATGGSTIYF.

This chain connects TRBV9 to TRBJ2-3; a weak D match, TRBD1 (5 bases). The CDR3 runs to 15 residues. The germline V and J ends were trimmed by 1 base and 5 bases, with 14 bases remaining between them. CDR1 and CDR2 from the germline V gene are SGDLS and YYNGEE. The CDR3 region is CASSVTGVQLDTQYF. CDR3 DNA sequence: TGTGCCAGCAGCGTAACAGGCGTTCAGTTAGATACGCAGTATTTT.

V and J are TRBV6-5 and TRBJ2-7; the match to TRBD1 covers 8 bases. The CDR3 covers 14 residues. Losses at the gene ends were 5 bases for V and 5 bases for J; bases not matched to a gene: 8. The V gene's germline CDR1 is MNHEY and CDR2 SVGAGI. CDR3 amino acids: CASSVGQGLNEQYF. CDR3 nucleotides: TGTGCCAGCAGTGTAGGACAGGGTTTGAACGAGCAGTACTTC.

The chain combines TRBV29-1 with TRBJ1-1; D is unclear. From germline, CDR1 is SQVTM and CDR2 ANQGSEA. The CDR3 has 10 amino acids. V shed 4 bases and J shed 7 bases, with 7 bases lying between them. CDR3 DNA sequence: TGCAGCGTTGGGAGTGGTGAAGCTTTCTTT. It encodes CSVGSGEAFF.

This chain uses TRBV10-3 with TRBJ2-1; possibly TRBD2 for D (6 bases). The V gene lost 8 bases and the J gene lost 8 bases, with 13 bases spanning the gap. Germline CDR1 and CDR2: ENHRY and SYGVKD. The CDR3 extends over 12 amino acids. CDR3 in DNA: TGTGCCATCCGGGACTTCAAGGATGAGCAGTTCTTC. Protein: CAIRDFKDEQFF.

The chain carries TRBV7-2 and TRBJ1-2; possible D gene TRBD1, 5 bases. There are 13 residues in the CDR3. The germline V gene encodes CDR1 SGHTA and CDR2 FQGNSA. V was clipped by 3 bases and J by 8 bases, with 13 bases between them. The CDR3 DNA sequence: TGTGCCAGCAGCTTTGCCCCCAGGGAAGGCTACACCTTC. As protein: CASSFAPREGYTF.

V usage is TRBV11-2 and J usage is TRBJ2-7; 8 bases map to TRBD2. CDR1 is SGHAT and CDR2 is FQNNGV in the germline V gene. The CDR3 extends over 18 amino acids. J gave up 4 bases and V 3 bases, and 17 bases lay outside the gene matches. The DNA for the CDR3 is TGTGCCAGCAGCTTGATAGCGGGGACCGGGACCCTCCTTTACGAGCAGTACTTC. This encodes CASSLIAGTGTLLYEQYF.

The CDR3 nucleotides read TGTGCCAGCAGCCAAAACACGCTAGCGGGTCATACGCAGTATTTT. This sequence encodes CASSQNTLAGHTQYF. This chain uses TRBV4-2 with TRBJ2-3; 8 nucleotides line up with TRBD2. With V trimmed by 2 bases and J by 7 bases, 8 bases remained unmatched. The CDR3 spans 15 residues. CDR1 and CDR2 (germline): LGHNA, YNFKEQ.